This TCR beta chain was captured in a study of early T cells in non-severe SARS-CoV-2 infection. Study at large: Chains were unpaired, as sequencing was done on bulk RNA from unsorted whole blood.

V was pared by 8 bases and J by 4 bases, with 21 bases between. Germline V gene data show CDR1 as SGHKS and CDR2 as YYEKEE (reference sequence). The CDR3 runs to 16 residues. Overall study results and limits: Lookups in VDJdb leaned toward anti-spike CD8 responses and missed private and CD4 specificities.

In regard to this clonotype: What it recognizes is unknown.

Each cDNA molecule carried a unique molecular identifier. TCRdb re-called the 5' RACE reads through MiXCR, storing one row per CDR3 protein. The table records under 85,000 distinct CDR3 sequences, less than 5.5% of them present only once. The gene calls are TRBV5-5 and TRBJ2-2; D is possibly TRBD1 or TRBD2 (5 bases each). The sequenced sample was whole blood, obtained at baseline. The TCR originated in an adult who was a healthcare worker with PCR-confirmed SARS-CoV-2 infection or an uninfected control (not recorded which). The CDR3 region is CASLPEGNPGTGELFF. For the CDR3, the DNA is TGTGCCAGTTTACCCGAGGGGAACCCAGGCACCGGGGAGCTGTTTTTT.